Listed here are 23 T cell receptor beta chains from one sample, sequenced in a study of vaccination effects on CD4 cells after COVID-19. These receptors are not linked to any known antigen. ViraFEST assay sequencing came after antigen-specific CD4+ T cells were expanded with viral peptide pools. After more than 8 days in culture, the CD4+ T cells were isolated. Vaccinated recipients, who were negative for nucleocapsid antibodies, had no history of SARS-CoV-2 infection. The repertoire was sequenced with immunoSEQ multiplex PCR; TCRdb's copy has only in-frame clones and lacks some. The sample shows 67,000 or so clones, 65% to 85% of them seen only once. Source: CD4+ T cells from PBMCs cultured with HCoV-OC43 spike peptides, taken before COVID-19 vaccination. Subset here: HCoV-OC43 spike overlapping peptide pool stimulation. These receptors were obtained from a human donor who received a COVID-19 vaccine.

The V call is TRBV5-1, the J call TRBJ1-2, with 7 bases matching TRBD1. The V segment lost 3 bases and the J segment 4 bases; nucleotides outside the gene matches: 15. The CDR3 length is 17 residues. Germline CDR1 and CDR2: SGHRS and YFSETQ. DNA of the CDR3: TGCGCCAGCAGCTCTGGGGCTGGGGCAGGGGGATTCTATGGCTACACCTTC. Translation gives CASSSGAGAGGFYGYTF.

In its sample, this clone was seen a few times. The chain recombines TRBV24-1 with TRBJ2-1, with 10 bases fitting TRBD2. Germline CDR1 reads KGHDR; CDR2 reads SFDVKD. The V segment lost 3 bases and the J segment 7 bases; nucleotides outside the gene matches: 8. The CDR3 contains 16 residues. The CDR3 DNA reads TGTGCCACCAGTGATCCGGTTCTAGCGGGGGCAAATGAGCAGTTCTTC. Translation: CATSDPVLAGANEQFF.

This chain links TRBV4-1 with TRBJ2-7; no firm D call. Per germline, CDR1 MGHRA and CDR2 YSYEKL. The length of the CDR3 is 15 residues. V shed 0 bases and J shed 0 bases, with 9 bases lying between them. CDR3 nucleotide sequence: TGCGCCAGCAGCCAAGAAAGGCTGAGCTCCTACGAGCAGTACGTC. Translation gives CASSQERLSSYEQYV.

This chain links TRBV2 with TRBJ1-2; D gene unclear. V lost 8 bases to trimming and J lost 3 bases, with 16 bases between them. CDR3 length: 14 amino acids. The germline V gene has CDR1 SNHLY and CDR2 FYNNEI. CDR3: CASSLQRSDYGYTF. CDR3 nucleotides: TGTGCCAGCTCCCTGCAGAGGAGTGACTATGGCTACACCTTC.

The rearrangement uses TRBV4-3 and TRBJ1-1; D is perhaps TRBD1 (5 bases). CDR1 and CDR2 (germline): LGHNA, YSLEER. Trimming removed 3 bases at V and 10 bases at J, with 18 bases between. The CDR3 totals 14 residues. The CDR3 loop is CASSHGEPGRTAFF. CDR3 bases: TGCGCCAGCAGCCATGGAGAACCGGGACGCACAGCTTTCTTT.

A few counts support this clone. The rearrangement links TRBV27 to TRBJ1-6; D is possibly TRBD1 (6 bases). The germline V gene encodes CDR1 MNHEY and CDR2 SMNVEV (reference sequence). Trimming left V 6 bases short and J 7 bases short, with 10 bases between. The CDR3 runs to 13 residues. The CDR3 loop is CASRDRKNSPLHF. The CDR3 region has the DNA TGTGCCAGCAGGGACAGAAAGAATTCACCCCTCCACTTT.

This sequence joins TRBV5-4 and TRBJ2-7; 9 nucleotides align to TRBD1. This CDR3 comprises 13 residues. Looked up from germline, CDR1 is SGHNT and CDR2 is YYREEE (reference sequence). CDR3 nucleotide sequence: TGTGCCAGCAGCTTGGCCCCGGGACAGGGTAACGCCGTC. Translation: CASSLAPGQGNAV.

The chain couples TRBV19 to TRBJ1-5; tentatively, D is TRBD1 (6 bases). Trimming shortened V by 5 bases and J by 1 base, and 15 bases separated the two germline ends. Germline lookup yields CDR1 LNHDA and CDR2 SQIVND (reference sequence). This CDR3 comprises 16 residues. CDR3 residues: CASSHRGGGSNQPQHF. The CDR3 coding sequence is TGTGCCAGTAGTCATAGGGGGGGTGGCAGCAATCAGCCCCAGCATTTT.

CDR3 sequence: CASSVPGRVKAFF. The CDR3 nucleotides are TGTGCCAGTAGTGTTCCGGGACGGGTTAAAGCTTTCTTT. The gene calls are TRBV19 and TRBJ1-1, with a weak D call TRBD1 (5 bases). This CDR3 spans 13 amino acids. CDR1 and CDR2 from the germline V gene are LNHDA and SQIVND (reference sequence). Trimming pared 5 bases from V and 9 bases from J, leaving 16 bases between.

This chain uses TRBV24-1 with TRBJ1-1; 8 bases agree with TRBD1. The CDR3 consists of 15 residues. In germline, CDR1 is KGHDR, CDR2 SFDVKD. J was trimmed by 5 bases and V by 4 bases; bases with no gene match: 8. CDR3 nucleotide sequence: TGTGCCACCAGTGACCCTTCACAGGGGGAGACTGAAGCTTTCTTT. Amino acid sequence: CATSDPSQGETEAFF.

The chain employs TRBV3-1 (or the pseudogene TRBV3-2) and TRBJ2-3, with a tentative D call TRBD2 (7 bases). CDR3 length: 16 amino acids. Trimming cost V 5 bases and J 2 bases, with 17 bases left between them. CDR1 and CDR2 (germline): LGHDT, YNNKEL (reference sequence). The CDR3 coding sequence is TGTGCCAGCAGCTCTTCCCGGGGGGCGACCACAGATACGCAGTATTTT. This translates into CASSSSRGATTDTQYF.

The chain couples TRBV25-1 to TRBJ1-1; no firm D call. V lost 1 base to trimming and J lost 4 bases, with 13 bases between them. Germline V gene sequence: CDR1 MGHDK, CDR2 SYGVNS. The CDR3 spans 15 residues. This chain's CDR3 is CASSELWGSTTEAFF. In DNA form, the CDR3 reads TGTGCCAGCAGTGAATTATGGGGTTCGACCACTGAAGCTTTCTTT.

The V gene is TRBV7-3, the J gene TRBJ1-6; no firm D call. Germline CDR1 and CDR2: SGHTA and FQGTGA. The CDR3 has 17 amino acids. Trimming shortened V by 7 bases and J by 5 bases, and 21 bases separated the two germline ends. CDR3 amino acids: CASIFLLVFRNNSPLHF. CDR3 DNA sequence: TGTGCCAGCATCTTCTTACTAGTATTCAGGAATAATTCACCCCTCCACTTT.

The chain is built from TRBV6-5 and TRBJ2-1, with 7 bases that match TRBD1. The CDR3 loop spans 14 amino acids. Trimming at V came to 7 bases and at J to 7 bases, leaving 10 bases not matched to a gene. CDR1 and CDR2 from the germline V gene are MNHEY and SVGAGI. CDR3 nucleotide sequence: TGTGCCAGCAAAGAAGGGACAGCCAAGAATGAGCAGTTCTTC. This gives the protein CASKEGTAKNEQFF.

This chain connects TRBV28 to TRBJ2-7; 8 nucleotides line up with TRBD1. The CDR3 covers 12 residues. V lost 6 bases, J lost 7 bases, and 5 bases stayed unmatched. Germline-derived CDR1 and CDR2 are MDHEN and SYDVKM. DNA of the CDR3: TGTGCCAGCAGGAAGACAGGGGTTGAGCAGTACGTC. This translates into CASRKTGVEQYV.

The chain employs TRBV28 and TRBJ1-4, with D tentatively TRBD1 (6 bases). Germline loops: CDR1 MDHEN, CDR2 SYDVKM. Trimming pared 5 bases from V and 8 bases from J, leaving 15 bases between. The CDR3 has 14 residues. The DNA of the CDR3 is TGTGCCAGCAGTGATTGGGATGGGGGCGAAAAACTGTTTTTT. This translates into CASSDWDGGEKLFF.

This chain uses TRBV6-6 with TRBJ1-2; 9 bases fit TRBD1. Trimming at V came to 3 bases and at J to 6 bases, leaving 5 bases not matched to a gene. CDR3 length: 14 residues. Germline V CDR1 and CDR2: MNHNY, SVGAGI (reference sequence). CDR3 in amino acids: CASSYRDRVHGYTF. The DNA of the CDR3 is TGTGCCAGCAGTTATCGGGACAGGGTGCATGGCTACACCTTC.

This chain joins TRBV5-1 and TRBJ2-6, with TRBD1 matching over 9 bases. CDR1 SGHRS and CDR2 YFSETQ come from the germline V gene. Trimming at V came to 0 bases and at J to 4 bases, leaving 2 bases not matched to a gene. This CDR3 region has 16 residues. For the CDR3, the DNA is TGCGCCAGCAGCTTGGGGACAGGGGTCGGGGCCAACGTCCTGACTTTC. Encoded protein: CASSLGTGVGANVLTF.

The chain couples TRBV7-6 to TRBJ1-6, with D perhaps TRBD1 (6 bases). Germline V CDR1 and CDR2: SGHVS, FNYEAQ. The CDR3 has 18 residues. Trimming shortened V by 1 base and J by 0 bases, and 13 bases separated the two germline ends. This chain's CDR3 is CASSLGSGQSSYNSPLHF. CDR3 DNA: TGTGCCAGCAGCTTAGGTTCCGGACAGAGCTCCTATAATTCACCCCTCCACTTT. Full variable domain (missing parts from reference TRBV7-6 and TRBJ1-6): GAGVSQSPRYKVTKRGQDVALRCDPISGHVSLYWYRQALGQGPEFLTYFNYEAQQDKSGLPNDRFSAERPEGSISTLTIQRTEQRDSAMYRCASSLGSGQSSYNSPLHFGNGTRLTVT.

The J gene is TRBJ1-6, the V gene TRBV2, with D possibly matching TRBD1 (6 bases). The CDR3 is 14 residues long. Germline values: CDR1 SNHLY, CDR2 FYNNEI. Trimming stripped 4 bases from V and 7 bases from J, with 11 bases between. CDR3 in amino acids: CASSVRTENSPLHF. Written as DNA, the CDR3 is TGTGCCAGCAGTGTACGGACAGAGAATTCACCCCTCCACTTT. The variable domain in full, completed from reference TRBV2 and TRBJ1-6, reads EPEVTQTPSHQVTQMGQEVILRCVPISNHLYFYWYRQILGQKVEFLVSFYNNEISEKSEIFDDQFSVERPDGSNFTLKIRSTKLEDSAMYFCASSVRTENSPLHFGNGTRLTVT.

The chain joins TRBV19 to TRBJ2-1; TRBD1 matches at 8 bases. V dropped 2 bases and J dropped 5; count of bases not matched to a gene: 5. This CDR3 has 15 amino acids. Germline V lookup: CDR1 LNHDA, CDR2 SQIVND (reference sequence). The CDR3 here is CASSILDRDNNEQFF. The CDR3 bases are TGTGCCAGTAGTATACTGGACAGGGACAACAATGAGCAGTTCTTC.

The gene calls are TRBV5-4 and TRBJ2-5, with 14 bases matching TRBD2. The CDR3 has 16 amino acids. The V gene end was trimmed by 4 bases and the J gene end by 2 bases; junction bases not matched to a gene: 4. Germline V gives CDR1 SGHNT, CDR2 YYREEE (reference sequence). CDR3 in amino acids: CASSQGLAGGQETQYF. CDR3 in DNA: TGTGCCAGCAGCCAAGGACTAGCGGGGGGTCAAGAGACCCAGTACTTC.

The rearrangement joins TRBV10-2 to TRBJ2-2; 8 bases align to TRBD2. The germline gives CDR1 WSHSY, CDR2 SAAADI. This CDR3 has 12 amino acids. With 9 bases clipped from V and 6 bases from J, the junction kept 3 bases outside the gene matches. CDR3 coding DNA: TGCGCCAGTCGGCGGGGGGCCGGGGAGCTGTTTTTT. Amino acids: CASRRGAGELFF.